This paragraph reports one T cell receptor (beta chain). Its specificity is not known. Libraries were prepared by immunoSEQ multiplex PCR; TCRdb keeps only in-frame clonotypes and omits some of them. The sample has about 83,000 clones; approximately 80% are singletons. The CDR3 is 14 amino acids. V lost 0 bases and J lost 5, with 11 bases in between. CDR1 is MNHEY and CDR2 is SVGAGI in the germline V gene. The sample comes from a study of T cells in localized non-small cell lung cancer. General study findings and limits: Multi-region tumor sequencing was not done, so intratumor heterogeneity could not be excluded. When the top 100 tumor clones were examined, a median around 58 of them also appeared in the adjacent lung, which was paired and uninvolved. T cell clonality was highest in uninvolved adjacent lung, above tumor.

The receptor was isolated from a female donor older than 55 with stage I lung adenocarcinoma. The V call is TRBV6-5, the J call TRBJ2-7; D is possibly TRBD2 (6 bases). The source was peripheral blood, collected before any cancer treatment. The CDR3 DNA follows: TGTGCCAGCAGTTACTCTGGTAGCGGCCACGAGCAGTACTTC. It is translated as CASSYSGSGHEQYF.